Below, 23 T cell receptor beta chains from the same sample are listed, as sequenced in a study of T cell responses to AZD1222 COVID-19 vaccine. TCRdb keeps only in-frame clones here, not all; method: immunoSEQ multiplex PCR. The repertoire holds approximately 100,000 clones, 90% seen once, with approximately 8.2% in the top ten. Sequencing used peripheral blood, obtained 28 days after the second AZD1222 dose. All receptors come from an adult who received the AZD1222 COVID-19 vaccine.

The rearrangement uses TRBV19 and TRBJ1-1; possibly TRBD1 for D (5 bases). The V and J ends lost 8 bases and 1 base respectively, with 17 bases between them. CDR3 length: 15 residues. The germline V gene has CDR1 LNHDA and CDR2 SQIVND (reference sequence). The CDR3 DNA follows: TGTGCCAGTCTGCCGGAGGGACGGACGAACACTGAAGCTTTCTTT. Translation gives CASLPEGRTNTEAFF. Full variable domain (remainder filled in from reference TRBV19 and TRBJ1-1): DGGITQSPKYLFRKEGQNVTLSCEQNLNHDAMYWYRQDPGQGLRLIYYSQIVNDFQKGDIAEGYSVSREKKESFPLTVTSAQKNPTAFYLCASLPEGRTNTEAFFGQGTRLTVV.

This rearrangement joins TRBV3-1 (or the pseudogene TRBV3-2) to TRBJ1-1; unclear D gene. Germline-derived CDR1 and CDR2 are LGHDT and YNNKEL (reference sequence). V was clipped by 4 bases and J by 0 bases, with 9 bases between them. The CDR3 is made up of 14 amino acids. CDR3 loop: CASSPRGLNTEAFF. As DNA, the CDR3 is TGTGCCAGCAGCCCGAGAGGGTTGAACACTGAAGCTTTCTTT.

The CDR3 protein is CASTSQGALGNTIYF. CDR3 DNA: TGTGCCAGCACATCGCAGGGGGCTCTCGGAAACACCATATATTTT. The chain recombines TRBV7-9 with TRBJ1-3; 8 bases line up with TRBD1. Germline CDR1 and CDR2: SEHNR and FQNEAQ (reference sequence). With 7 bases clipped from V and 4 bases from J, the junction kept 9 bases outside the gene matches. The CDR3 sequence is 15 residues long.

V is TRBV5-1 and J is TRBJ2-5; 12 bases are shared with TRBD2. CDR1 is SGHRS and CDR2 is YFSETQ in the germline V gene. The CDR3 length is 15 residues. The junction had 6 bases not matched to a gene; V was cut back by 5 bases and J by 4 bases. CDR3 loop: CASRIALAGGETQYF. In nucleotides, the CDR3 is TGCGCCAGCAGAATCGCACTAGCGGGGGGAGAGACCCAGTACTTC.

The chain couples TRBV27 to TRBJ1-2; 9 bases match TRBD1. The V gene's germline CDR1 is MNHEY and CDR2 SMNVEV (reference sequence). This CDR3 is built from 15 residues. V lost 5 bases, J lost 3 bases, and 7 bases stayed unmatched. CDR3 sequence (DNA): TGTGCCAGCAGTCCTAACAGGGGGCGGGACTATGGCTACACCTTC. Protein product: CASSPNRGRDYGYTF.

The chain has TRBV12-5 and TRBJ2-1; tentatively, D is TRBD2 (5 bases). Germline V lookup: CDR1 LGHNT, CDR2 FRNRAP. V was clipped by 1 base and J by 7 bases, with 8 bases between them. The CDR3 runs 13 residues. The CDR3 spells CASGLEGGNEQFF. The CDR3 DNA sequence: TGTGCTAGTGGTTTGGAGGGCGGGAATGAGCAGTTCTTC.

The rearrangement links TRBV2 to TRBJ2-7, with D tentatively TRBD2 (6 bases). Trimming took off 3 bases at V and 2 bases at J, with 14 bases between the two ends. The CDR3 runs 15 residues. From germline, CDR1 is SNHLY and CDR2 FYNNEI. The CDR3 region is CASSEAGLFTYEQYF. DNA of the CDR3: TGTGCCAGCAGTGAGGCTGGACTATTTACCTACGAGCAGTACTTC.

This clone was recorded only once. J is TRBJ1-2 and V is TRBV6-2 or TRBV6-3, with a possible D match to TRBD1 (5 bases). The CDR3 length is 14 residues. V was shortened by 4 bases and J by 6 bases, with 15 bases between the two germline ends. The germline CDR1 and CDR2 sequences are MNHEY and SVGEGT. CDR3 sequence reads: CASSSPGLTNGYTF. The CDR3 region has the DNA TGTGCCAGCAGTTCACCGGGACTTACGAATGGCTACACCTTC.

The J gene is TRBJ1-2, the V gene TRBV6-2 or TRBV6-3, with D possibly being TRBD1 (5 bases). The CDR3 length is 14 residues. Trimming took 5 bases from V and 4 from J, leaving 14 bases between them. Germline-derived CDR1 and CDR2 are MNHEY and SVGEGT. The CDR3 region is CASSPPGRLYGYTF. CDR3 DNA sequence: TGTGCCAGCAGTCCCCCGGGACGGCTCTATGGCTACACCTTC.

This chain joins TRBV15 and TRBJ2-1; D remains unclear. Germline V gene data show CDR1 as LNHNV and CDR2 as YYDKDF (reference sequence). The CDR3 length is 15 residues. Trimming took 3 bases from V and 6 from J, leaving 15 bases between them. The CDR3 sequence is CATSSLGWARNEQFF. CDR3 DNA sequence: TGTGCCACCAGCAGCCTCGGATGGGCACGCAATGAGCAGTTCTTC.

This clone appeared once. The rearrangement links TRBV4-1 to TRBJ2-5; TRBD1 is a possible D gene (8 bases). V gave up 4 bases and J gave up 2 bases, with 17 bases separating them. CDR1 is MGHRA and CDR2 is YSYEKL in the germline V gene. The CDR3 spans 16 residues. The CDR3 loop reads CASSLSDRGGQETQYF. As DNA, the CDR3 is TGCGCCAGCAGCCTTTCCGACAGGGGAGGGCAAGAGACCCAGTACTTC.

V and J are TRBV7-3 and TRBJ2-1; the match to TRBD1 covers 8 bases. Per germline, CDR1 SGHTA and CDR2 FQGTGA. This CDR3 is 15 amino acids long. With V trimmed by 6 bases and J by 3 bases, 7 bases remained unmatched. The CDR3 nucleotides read TGTGCCAGCAGTCACCGGGACAGGAACTACAATGAGCAGTTCTTC. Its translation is CASSHRDRNYNEQFF.

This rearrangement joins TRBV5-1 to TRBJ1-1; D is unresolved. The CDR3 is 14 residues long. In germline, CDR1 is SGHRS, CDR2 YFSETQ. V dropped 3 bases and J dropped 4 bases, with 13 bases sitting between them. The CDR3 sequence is CASSSQTVGTEAFF. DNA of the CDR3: TGCGCCAGCAGCTCCCAGACGGTGGGCACTGAAGCTTTCTTT.

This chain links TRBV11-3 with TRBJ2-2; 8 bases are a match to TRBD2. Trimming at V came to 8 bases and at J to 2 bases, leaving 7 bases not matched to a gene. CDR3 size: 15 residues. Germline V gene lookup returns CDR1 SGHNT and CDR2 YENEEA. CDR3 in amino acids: CASATGGTNTGELFF. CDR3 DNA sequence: TGTGCCAGCGCGACGGGGGGGACTAACACCGGGGAGCTGTTTTTT.

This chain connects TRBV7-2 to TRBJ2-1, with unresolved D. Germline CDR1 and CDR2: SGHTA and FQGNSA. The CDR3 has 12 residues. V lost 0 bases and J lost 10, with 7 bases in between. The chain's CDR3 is CASSLAAGEQFF. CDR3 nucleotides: TGTGCCAGCAGCTTAGCGGCAGGCGAGCAGTTCTTC.

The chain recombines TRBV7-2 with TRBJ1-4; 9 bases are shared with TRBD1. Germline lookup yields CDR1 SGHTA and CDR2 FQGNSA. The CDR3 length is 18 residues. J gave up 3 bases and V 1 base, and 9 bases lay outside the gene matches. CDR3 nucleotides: TGTGCCAGCAGCTTAGTGCGGGGACAGGGTGTAGCTAATGAAAAACTGTTTTTT. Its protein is CASSLVRGQGVANEKLFF.

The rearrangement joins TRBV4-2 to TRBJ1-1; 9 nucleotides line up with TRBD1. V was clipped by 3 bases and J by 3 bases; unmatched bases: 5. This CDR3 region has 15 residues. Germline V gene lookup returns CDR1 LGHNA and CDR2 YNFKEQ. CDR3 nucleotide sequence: TGTGCCAGCAGCCAGGGACAGGGACCTGACACTGAAGCTTTCTTT. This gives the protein CASSQGQGPDTEAFF.

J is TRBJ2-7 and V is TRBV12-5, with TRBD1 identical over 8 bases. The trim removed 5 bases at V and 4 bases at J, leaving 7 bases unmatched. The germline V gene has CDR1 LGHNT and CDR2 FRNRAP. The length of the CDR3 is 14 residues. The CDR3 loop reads CASGNRTGTYEQYF. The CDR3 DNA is TGTGCTAGTGGTAACCGGACAGGGACGTACGAGCAGTACTTC.

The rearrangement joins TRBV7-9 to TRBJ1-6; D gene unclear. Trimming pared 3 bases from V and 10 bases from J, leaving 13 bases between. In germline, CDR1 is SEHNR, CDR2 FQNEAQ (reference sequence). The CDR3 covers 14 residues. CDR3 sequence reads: CASSFEGDASPLHF. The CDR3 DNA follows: TGTGCCAGCAGCTTCGAGGGAGACGCCTCACCCCTCCACTTT.

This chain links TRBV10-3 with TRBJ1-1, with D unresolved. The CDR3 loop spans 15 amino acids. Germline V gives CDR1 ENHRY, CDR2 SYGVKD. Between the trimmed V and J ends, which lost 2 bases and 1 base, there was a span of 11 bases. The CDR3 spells CAISELPQPNTEAFF. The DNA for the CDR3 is TGTGCCATCAGTGAGCTGCCACAGCCGAACACTGAAGCTTTCTTT.

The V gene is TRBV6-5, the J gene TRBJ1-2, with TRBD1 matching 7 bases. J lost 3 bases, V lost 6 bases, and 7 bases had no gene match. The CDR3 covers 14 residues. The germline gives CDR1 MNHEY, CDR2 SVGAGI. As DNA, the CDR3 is TGTGCCAGCAGGCCCGACAGGGTTGACTATGGCTACACCTTC. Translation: CASRPDRVDYGYTF.

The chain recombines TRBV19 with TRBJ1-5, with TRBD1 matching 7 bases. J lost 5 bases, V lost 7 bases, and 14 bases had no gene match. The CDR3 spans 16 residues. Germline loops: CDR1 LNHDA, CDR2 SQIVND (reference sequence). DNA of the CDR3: TGTGCCAGTATCTCTCACAGGGGAGAGAAGGATCAGCCCCAGCATTTT. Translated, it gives CASISHRGEKDQPQHF.

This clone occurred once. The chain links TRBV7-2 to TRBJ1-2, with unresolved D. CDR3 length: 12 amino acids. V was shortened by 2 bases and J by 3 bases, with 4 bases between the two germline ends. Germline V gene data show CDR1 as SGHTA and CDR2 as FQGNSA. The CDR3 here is CASSLIDYGYTF. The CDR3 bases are TGTGCCAGCAGCTTAATCGACTATGGCTACACCTTC. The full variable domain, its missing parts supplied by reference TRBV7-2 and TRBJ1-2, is GAGVSQSPSNKVTEKGKDVELRCDPISGHTALYWYRQSLGQGLEFLIYFQGNSAPDKSGLPSDRFSAERTGGSVSTLTIQRTQQEDSAVYLCASSLIDYGYTFGSGTRLTVV.